This TCR beta chain was identified during a study of T cells after yellow fever vaccination. V shed 4 bases and J shed 2 bases, with 10 bases lying between them. CDR1 is SGHRS and CDR2 is YFSETQ in the germline V gene. The CDR3 is 15 amino acids. Study-wide findings and caveats: Peaking on day 5 versus 15, the secondary response was faster but weaker.

Via MiXCR, TCRdb re-called the 5' RACE reads, giving one row per CDR3 protein. The sample consists of approximately 600,000 distinct CDR3 sequences, roughly an eighth of them appearing once. A few counts support this clonotype. Its antigen is currently unknown. The rearrangement uses TRBV5-1 and TRBJ2-6; tentative D call: TRBD2 (6 bases). The sequence was collected from a young man who received the YFV17D yellow fever vaccine. Source: PBMCs, taken on the day of the yellow fever booster vaccination. For the CDR3, the DNA is TGCGCCAGCAGCCCCGGAGGGCCTGGGGCCAACGTCCTGACTTTC. It encodes CASSPGGPGANVLTF.